What follows are 2 T cell receptor beta chains derived from one specimen sequenced in a study of OX40 agonist ivuxolimab in advanced cancers. TCRdb keeps only in-frame clones here, not all; method: immunoSEQ multiplex PCR. The repertoire holds some 25,000 clones, 85% seen once, with about a quarter in the top ten. The sample consisted of CD4+ or CD8+ T cells sorted from blood, taken in a trial of the OX40 agonist ivuxolimab. The receptors were gathered from an adult with an advanced solid tumor such as melanoma, head and neck, liver or kidney cancer.

The CDR3 DNA is TGTGCCAGCAGTGATACCGGGACAGGGGCTGGCTACACCTTC. Translation gives CASSDTGTGAGYTF. V gene TRBV28 combines with J gene TRBJ1-2; 10 positions agree with TRBD1. V was pared by 5 bases and J by 7 bases, with 7 bases of the junction left unmatched. This CDR3 has 14 amino acids. Germline CDR1 MDHEN, CDR2 SYDVKM.

This clone showed up just once. V and J are TRBV4-1 and TRBJ1-3; the D is unclear. The CDR3 loop spans 14 amino acids. V was shortened by 1 base and J by 4 bases, with 8 bases between the two germline ends. Germline V lookup: CDR1 MGHRA, CDR2 YSYEKL. The CDR3 region has the DNA TGCGCCAGCAGCCAAGTGGGTTGGGGAAACACCATATATTTT. Protein sequence: CASSQVGWGNTIYF.